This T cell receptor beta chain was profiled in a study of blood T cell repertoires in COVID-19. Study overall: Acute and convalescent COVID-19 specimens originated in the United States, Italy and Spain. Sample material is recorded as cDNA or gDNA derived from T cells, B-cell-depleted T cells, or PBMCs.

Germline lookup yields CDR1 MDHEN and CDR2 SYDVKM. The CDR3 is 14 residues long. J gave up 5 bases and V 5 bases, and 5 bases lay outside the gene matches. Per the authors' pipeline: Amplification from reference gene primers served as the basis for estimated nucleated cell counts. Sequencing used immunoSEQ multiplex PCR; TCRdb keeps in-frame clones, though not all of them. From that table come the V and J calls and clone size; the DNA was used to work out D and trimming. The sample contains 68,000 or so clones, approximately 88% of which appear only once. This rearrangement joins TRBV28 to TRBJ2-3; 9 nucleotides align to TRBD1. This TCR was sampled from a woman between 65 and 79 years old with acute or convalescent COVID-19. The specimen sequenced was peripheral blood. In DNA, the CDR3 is TGTGCCAGCAGTGGGACAGGGCGAGGAGATACGCAGTATTTT. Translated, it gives CASSGTGRGDTQYF. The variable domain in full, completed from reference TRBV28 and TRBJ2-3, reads DVKVTQSSRYLVKRTGEKVFLECVQDMDHENMFWYRQDPGLGLRLIYFSYDVKMKEKGDIPEGYSVSREKKERFSLILESASTNQTSMYLCASSGTGRGDTQYFGPGTRLTVL.